This TCR beta chain was sequenced for a study of early T cells in non-severe SARS-CoV-2 infection. The CDR3 is 14 amino acids. V dropped 3 bases and J dropped 8 bases, with 17 bases sitting between them. Germline V gene sequence: CDR1 SGHNT, CDR2 YYREEE (reference sequence). One entry per CDR3 protein results from TCRdb running MiXCR on the 5' RACE reads. The sample contains over 75,000 distinct CDR3 sequences, about 13% of which appear only once. The TCR comes from an adult who was a healthcare worker with PCR-confirmed SARS-CoV-2 infection or an uninfected control (not recorded which). The chain has TRBV5-4 and TRBJ1-2; D gene uncertain. The specimen was whole blood. CDR3 nucleotide sequence: TGTGCCAGCAGCTCCAGTGCGGGGAGGGAAGGCTACACCTTC. It specifies CASSSSAGREGYTF.